This T cell receptor beta chain was profiled in a study of T cell repertoires in cytomegalovirus infection. The trim removed 3 bases at V and 4 bases at J, leaving 2 bases unmatched. Looked up from germline, CDR1 is SGHDT and CDR2 is YYEEEE. CDR3 size: 14 residues. MiXCR, run by TCRdb on the reads, gives a single entry per CDR3 protein. The sample holds hundreds of thousands of distinct CDR3 sequences, roughly 30% seen once. This clonotype was picked up many times. Its antigen is still unknown. The rearrangement joins TRBV5-6 to TRBJ1-1; 11 positions agree with TRBD1. The receptor was derived from a human donor in good health (CMV status not recorded). Some clones in this sample may be carry-over from other donors' samples. The sequenced sample was cultured CD8+ T cells from PBMCs, obtained from culture after CMV antigen stimulation. DNA of the CDR3: TGTGCCAGCAGCTCCGGGACAGGGGGCACTGAAGCTTTCTTT. This sequence encodes CASSSGTGGTEAFF.